Listed below are T cell receptor beta chains from one sample, sequenced in a study of blood T cells in healthy people across ages. One entry per CDR3 protein, called by TCRdb with MiXCR from the 5' RACE reads. The sample has over a million distinct CDR3 sequences, roughly 60% seen once. Material: blood. The receptors shown here come from a man aged 18 to 29 in good health. Both conserved end residues are trimmed from each CDR3. Each record gives: D gene, J gene, V gene, CDR3 protein. D genes are given only for firm matches.

.	TRBJ2-4	TRBV27	VTGRTGLTQY
.	TRBJ1-2	TRBV9	ASSVEADYGYT
.	TRBJ2-3	TRBV4-1	ASSQIRLGFTDTQY
.	TRBJ2-7	TRBV20-1	SARGGFESYEQY
.	TRBJ1-6	TRBV27	ASSLYRLPNSPLH
.	TRBJ2-1	TRBV11-2	ASSLDAAYNEQF
.	TRBJ2-5	TRBV4-2	ASSPIYSYQETQY
TRBD2	TRBJ2-5	TRBV20-1	SALAGGVQETQY
.	TRBJ2-7	TRBV4-1	ASSQDRTSPREQY
.	TRBJ1-2	TRBV13	ASSLYRGEYGYT
.	TRBJ1-2	TRBV6-2/TRBV6-3	ASSPGTILDGYT
.	TRBJ2-3	TRBV29-1	SVGAHLTSTATPSTDTQY
.	TRBJ1-2	TRBV12-3/TRBV12-4	ASSNGVEGYT
.	.	TRBV6-1	ASSAGQGWTYEQY
.	TRBJ2-7	TRBV5-1	ASGTLGGPSYEQY
.	TRBJ2-3	TRBV3-1	ASSQLGRYTDTQY
.	TRBJ1-4	TRBV12-3/TRBV12-4	ASSLREGGEKLF
.	TRBJ1-2	TRBV6-5	ASSYSGGQDGYT
.	TRBJ1-2	TRBV2	ASSGKAFYGYT
.	TRBJ1-2	TRBV7-2	ASSPPGYGYT
TRBD1	TRBJ1-2	TRBV28	VGQGVEGYT
.	TRBJ2-7	TRBV12-3/TRBV12-4	ASSPTSGSFPEQY
TRBD2	TRBJ2-4	TRBV20-1	SPGGLAERSQY
.	TRBJ2-7	TRBV21-1	ASSNQRFNRGTYEQY
TRBD1	TRBJ2-5	TRBV6-6	ASSYLDRGPGETQY
TRBD1	TRBJ1-1	TRBV20-1	SASNRGLGTEAF
.	TRBJ2-7	TRBV20-1	SAISGSGSSYEQY
.	TRBJ2-3	TRBV2	ATTGSGATDTQY
.	TRBJ1-6	TRBV2	ASSEGVNSPGNSPLH
TRBD2	TRBJ2-1	TRBV12-5	ASGLVPQGGISYNEQF
.	TRBJ2-3	TRBV2	ASKPRDGDTQY
.	TRBJ2-1	TRBV6-5	ASSYSPGTKINEQF
.	TRBJ2-7	TRBV4-3	ASSQEAILTYEQY
.	TRBJ2-7	TRBV4-2	ASSQNRGGYEQY
TRBD1	TRBJ1-2	TRBV5-6	ASSFSGQDHIYGYT
TRBD1	TRBJ2-1	TRBV10-3	AISDPLSGQASNEQF
.	TRBJ2-1	TRBV15	ATSNGKGEQF
.	TRBJ1-1	TRBV29-1	SVEAGGTEAF
TRBD1	TRBJ2-1	TRBV6-5	ASTGTGRNEQF
.	TRBJ2-5	TRBV12-3/TRBV12-4	ACSFWQEETQY
.	.	TRBV20-1	SASDYLGDETQY
.	TRBJ2-1	TRBV29-1	SVEREQF
.	TRBJ2-1	TRBV4-3	ASSQDLLGGRRNEQF
.	TRBJ2-7	TRBV5-1	ASSSDGLGEQY
.	TRBJ2-4	TRBV12-3/TRBV12-4	ASTLGKNIQY
.	TRBJ1-1	TRBV28	ATRKLEAF
.	TRBJ2-5	TRBV2	ASNIGVQETQY
.	TRBJ1-1	TRBV4-2	ASSQDGPGDGTEAF
.	TRBJ2-7	TRBV20-1	SASHQGPSYEQY